A selection of T cell receptor beta chains follows, all from one sample in a study of blood T cell repertoires in COVID-19. Assay used: immunoSEQ multiplex PCR; TCRdb lists only in-frame clones, some missing. This table has 250,000 to 350,000 clones, roughly 90% appearing once. The sequencing input was PBMCs or T cells enriched from blood (not recorded which). These receptor sequences come from a woman aged 25-40 years who had recovered from COVID-19. The CDR3 runs from the conserved cysteine through the conserved F or W. A D gene is named only where the DNA matches it firmly. Clone sizes are given selectively: once, few, many, or a class where the clone is expanded.

size	V	D	J	DNA	CDR3
-	TRBV6-5	-	TRBJ2-7	TGTGCCAGCAGTTCCAGGACACTTTCGTCCTACGAGCAGTACTTC	CASSSRTLSSYEQYF
-	TRBV6-5	-	TRBJ2-2	TGTGCCAGCAAAGGCGGGGTGAACACCGGGGAGCTGTTTTTT	CASKGGVNTGELFF
-	TRBV11-2	-	TRBJ2-5	TGTGCCAGCAGCTTAGGGCAGGGTCGGGAGACCCAGTACTTC	CASSLGQGRETQYF
once	TRBV12-3/TRBV12-4	TRBD1	TRBJ2-7	TGTGCCAGCAGAGGGACAGCCCCCTACGAGCAGTACTTC	CASRGTAPYEQYF
-	TRBV28	-	TRBJ1-1	TGTGCCAGCAGCTCGACGGGTACTGAAGCTTTCTTT	CASSSTGTEAFF
-	TRBV10-3	TRBD1	TRBJ1-2	TGTGCCACAGGACTTGACGACAGGGCCTATGGCTACACCTTC	CATGLDDRAYGYTF
-	TRBV6-6	-	TRBJ1-1	TGTGCCAGCAGCGAACAGGCATGGTCGGCTTTCTTT	CASSEQAWSAFF
few	TRBV4-2	-	TRBJ1-4	TGTGCCAGCAGCACGTCCCGGGACACAAATGAAAAACTGTTTTTT	CASSTSRDTNEKLFF
-	TRBV28	TRBD1	TRBJ1-2	TGTGCCAGCAGTTTGGGACAGCAACCCTATGGCTACACCTTC	CASSLGQQPYGYTF
-	TRBV2	TRBD2	TRBJ2-1	TGTGCGACGACTAGCGGGAGGAGTTCCTACAATGAGCAGTTCTTC	CATTSGRSSYNEQFF
-	TRBV19	-	TRBJ2-1	TGTGCCAGTAGTTTTAGCGGATACAATGAGCAGTTCTTC	CASSFSGYNEQFF
-	TRBV7-2	TRBD1	TRBJ2-5	TGTGCCAGCAGCTTAGCTTCTGGGACAGTACTCCAAGAGACCCAGTACTTC	CASSLASGTVLQETQYF
once	TRBV7-2	TRBD2	TRBJ2-7	TGTGCCAGCAGCTTAGTTCCTTTAAGCGGGACCTCCTACGAGCAGTACTTC	CASSLVPLSGTSYEQYF
-	TRBV20-1	TRBD1	TRBJ2-1	TGCAGTGCTAGTGGACAGGACTTTAGCTCCTACAATGAGCAGTTCTTC	CSASGQDFSSYNEQFF
-	TRBV27	-	TRBJ1-1	TGTGCCAGCAGACGAGGGACTGAAGCTTTCTTT	CASRRGTEAFF
-	TRBV7-3	TRBD2	TRBJ2-1	TGTGCCAGCAGCCGGCCTGGGGCGGGGGGCACCAATGAGCAGTTCTTC	CASSRPGAGGTNEQFF
-	TRBV5-4	TRBD2	TRBJ2-3	TGTGCCAGCAGCTCCTTCCTACTAGCGGGGGGCCGAGATACGCAGTATTTT	CASSSFLLAGGRDTQYF
-	TRBV4-2	-	TRBJ1-2	TGTGCCAGCAGCCAAGATCTTACTAACTATGGCTACACCTTC	CASSQDLTNYGYTF
-	TRBV6-4	TRBD2	TRBJ2-7	TGTGCCAGCAGTGAGGGGTTCGGGCTAGCGGGGCGATCCTACGAGCAGTACTTC	CASSEGFGLAGRSYEQYF
few	TRBV6-5	TRBD1	TRBJ1-2	TGTGCCAGCAGTTACGTGGACAGGGGTGGCTACACCTTC	CASSYVDRGGYTF
-	TRBV7-2	TRBD1	TRBJ2-7	TGTGCCAGCAGCAAAACAGGGGGCAGGTACGAGCAGTACTTC	CASSKTGGRYEQYF
-	TRBV2	-	TRBJ2-1	TGTGCCAGCAGCGGGGATAGCAATGAGCAGTTCTTC	CASSGDSNEQFF
-	TRBV5-1	TRBD2	TRBJ2-3	TGCGCCAGCAGCCTGCCAGCGGGGGGAGATACGCAGTATTTT	CASSLPAGGDTQYF
-	TRBV3-1/TRBV3-2	TRBD1	TRBJ1-2	TGTGCCAGCAGCCAGGGGACAGACCACTATGGCTACACCTTC	CASSQGTDHYGYTF
-	TRBV7-9	-	TRBJ2-7	TGTGCCAGCAGCTTACAGGGAATCTACGAGCAGTACTTC	CASSLQGIYEQYF
-	TRBV19	-	TRBJ1-6	TGTGCCAGTAGTACGGGGAACCGGTATTCACCCCTCCACTTT	CASSTGNRYSPLHF
-	TRBV10-3	TRBD1	TRBJ1-1	TGTGCCATCACCCAGGGGGTCAACACTGAAGCTTTCTTT	CAITQGVNTEAFF
-	TRBV19	-	TRBJ2-7	TGTGCCAGTAGTACTGTGGGAGTAACCTACGAGCAGTACTTC	CASSTVGVTYEQYF
few	TRBV6-2/TRBV6-3	-	TRBJ1-5	TGTGCCAGCAGTCTACAGGGCCATAGCAATCAGCCCCAGCATTTT	CASSLQGHSNQPQHF
-	TRBV18	-	TRBJ2-7	TGTGCCAGCTCACCGGGGGCACCTTTTTACGAGCAGTACTTC	CASSPGAPFYEQYF
-	TRBV3-1/TRBV3-2	-	TRBJ2-3	TGTGCCAGCAGCCGGGGGCCGTTGGATACGCAGTATTTT	CASSRGPLDTQYF
-	TRBV5-6	TRBD1	TRBJ1-2	TGTGCCAGCAGCCCGACAGGGGTGGGCTATGGCTACACCTTC	CASSPTGVGYGYTF
-	TRBV6-2/TRBV6-3	TRBD1	TRBJ1-5	TGTGCCAGCAGCGGACAGGGGCCCAATCAGCCCCAGCATTTT	CASSGQGPNQPQHF
-	TRBV10-3	TRBD2	TRBJ2-3	TGTGCCATCAGTCCGACTAGCGGGAGGGAAAGCACAGATACGCAGTATTTT	CAISPTSGRESTDTQYF
-	TRBV9	-	TRBJ1-2	TGTGCCAGCAGTCCCGTGGCAGGCTATGGCTACACCTTC	CASSPVAGYGYTF
-	TRBV5-1	TRBD1	TRBJ1-4	TGCGCCAGCAGCTACGGGACAGCGAATGAAAAACTGTTTTTT	CASSYGTANEKLFF
-	TRBV19	-	TRBJ2-2	TGTGCCAGTAGTATACGACCGAGGACAGCAAACACCGGGGAGCTGTTTTTT	CASSIRPRTANTGELFF
-	TRBV12-3/TRBV12-4	TRBD1	TRBJ1-2	TGTGCCAGCACCCAGACAGGGGTTGGCTACACCTTC	CASTQTGVGYTF
-	TRBV6-5	-	TRBJ1-2	TGTGCCAGCAGTTACCCGGGTGGCTACACCTTC	CASSYPGGYTF
-	TRBV2	-	TRBJ2-1	TGTGCCAGCAGCGGATTCGAGGGTCATGAGCAGTTCTTC	CASSGFEGHEQFF
once	TRBV24-1	TRBD1	TRBJ1-2	TGTGCCACCAGTACCTCGACAGGGTCTGGCTACACCTTC	CATSTSTGSGYTF
-	TRBV7-8	-	TRBJ2-1	TGTGCCAGCAGCTTAGGTGAAGCTGGTGAGCAGTTCTTC	CASSLGEAGEQFF
-	TRBV14	-	TRBJ2-2	TGTGCCAGCAGCCAAGATAATTTGCGGGGTTTTGTGCTCGGGGAGCTGTTTTTT	CASSQDNLRGFVLGELFF
-	TRBV24-1	TRBD1	TRBJ1-2	TGTGCCACCAGTGATCCCCGGACAGGCGCTAACTATGGCTACACCTTC	CATSDPRTGANYGYTF
-	TRBV7-8	TRBD1	TRBJ1-2	TGTGCCAGCAGCTTGAGGACAGGGAGTCTTATCTGGGGCTACACCTTC	CASSLRTGSLIWGYTF